A selection of T cell receptor beta chains follows, all from one sample in a study of graft-versus-host responses after intestinal transplantation. Using immunoSEQ multiplex PCR, the repertoire was profiled, and TCRdb retains in-frame clones only, with some absent. Among about 16,000 clones, over 70% were seen once, and the ten largest hold approximately 5.6%. Source: PBMCs, taken approximately 15 weeks after intestinal transplant. The origin of the receptors is a human patient who received an intestinal transplant, so some T cells may come from the graft donor. The CDR3 runs from the conserved cysteine through the conserved F or W. The D gene is left open where the match is weak. The size entry is marked missing in some rows and otherwise reads once, few, many or a size class.

D: TRBD1; size: -; V: TRBV13; J: TRBJ1-4; DNA: TGTGCCAGCAGCCCAGGGACAGTAAATGAAAAACTGTTTTTT; CDR3: CASSPGTVNEKLFF
D: -; size: -; V: TRBV28; J: TRBJ1-6; DNA: TGTGCCAGCAGTTTAAGGGCAGGCGGACCCAATTCACCCCTCCACTTT; CDR3: CASSLRAGGPNSPLHF
D: -; size: -; V: TRBV27; J: TRBJ1-1; DNA: TGTGCCAGCAGTTTCAGGATGATGAACACTGAAGCTTTCTTT; CDR3: CASSFRMMNTEAFF
D: TRBD1; size: -; V: TRBV28; J: TRBJ1-4; DNA: TGTGCCAGCAGTCCGCTGACAGGGGCTAATGAAAAACTGTTTTTT; CDR3: CASSPLTGANEKLFF
D: -; size: once; V: TRBV7-3; J: TRBJ2-2; DNA: TGTGCCAGCACCTCAGGGACAACGAACACCGGGGAGCTGTTTTTT; CDR3: CASTSGTTNTGELFF
D: TRBD2; size: -; V: TRBV25-1; J: TRBJ2-1; DNA: TGTGCCAGCAGTGGGACTAGCGGGAGCTCCTACAATGAGCAGTTCTTC; CDR3: CASSGTSGSSYNEQFF
D: TRBD2; size: -; V: TRBV28; J: TRBJ2-1; DNA: TGTGCCAGCAGTCTCTTGGCGGGAGATCACAATGAGCAGTTCTTC; CDR3: CASSLLAGDHNEQFF
D: -; size: -; V: TRBV9; J: TRBJ1-3; DNA: TGTGCCAGCAGCCTCCACGACGGGACTGGAAACACCATATATTTT; CDR3: CASSLHDGTGNTIYF
D: -; size: -; V: TRBV14; J: TRBJ2-7; DNA: TGTGCCAGCAGCCCTCCCGGTGGGAACTACGAGCAGTACTTC; CDR3: CASSPPGGNYEQYF
D: -; size: once; V: TRBV6-6; J: TRBJ2-7; DNA: TGTGCCAGCAGTTACCCCCAGGACACCTACGAGCAGTACTTC; CDR3: CASSYPQDTYEQYF
D: TRBD1; size: -; V: TRBV7-6; J: TRBJ2-2; DNA: TGTGCCAGCAGCTTAGGGGCAGGGGGAAACACCGGGGAGCTGTTTTTT; CDR3: CASSLGAGGNTGELFF
D: -; size: -; V: TRBV7-2; J: TRBJ2-7; DNA: TGTGCCAGCAGCCTCCTCCTAGCAGTGTACGAGCAGTACTTC; CDR3: CASSLLLAVYEQYF
D: TRBD1; size: -; V: TRBV2; J: TRBJ1-2; DNA: TGTGCCAGTTGGCCTACCAAACAAACTACAGGGGGCGCAGGGGGCTACACCTTC; CDR3: CASWPTKQTTGGAGGYTF
D: TRBD2; size: -; V: TRBV28; J: TRBJ2-2; DNA: TGTGCCAGCAGAAATTGGGGGAGGGACACCGGGGAGCTGTTTTTT; CDR3: CASRNWGRDTGELFF
D: -; size: -; V: TRBV6-1; J: TRBJ1-5; DNA: TGTGCCAGCGTAGAGGGGCCAGGGCTACATGTGCCCCAGCATTTT; CDR3: CASVEGPGLHVPQHF
D: -; size: -; V: TRBV1; J: TRBJ1-2; DNA: TGCACCAGCAGTGTTCCATGTTTGTGGCGAAAGACCTATGGCTACACCTTC; CDR3: CTSSVPCLWRKTYGYTF
D: -; size: once; V: TRBV10-3; J: TRBJ2-5; DNA: TGTGCCATCAGTGAGTCCTCCTATACGGGAGTAAGGGAGACCCAGTACTTC; CDR3: CAISESSYTGVRETQYF
D: -; size: -; V: TRBV10-3; J: TRBJ1-3; DNA: TGTGCCATCACCCCCCGGGCTTCTGGAAACACCATATATTTT; CDR3: CAITPRASGNTIYF
D: -; size: -; V: TRBV7-8; J: TRBJ2-2; DNA: TGTGCCAGCAGCTCTACGAACACCGGGGAGCTGTTTTTT; CDR3: CASSSTNTGELFF
D: TRBD1; size: once; V: TRBV15; J: TRBJ1-5; DNA: TGTGCCACCAGCAGCAACAGGGGCTTTCAGCCCCAGCATTTT; CDR3: CATSSNRGFQPQHF
D: -; size: -; V: TRBV19; J: TRBJ1-5; DNA: TGTGCCAGTAGTACCCAAATATCCCCCAATCAGCCCCAGCATTTT; CDR3: CASSTQISPNQPQHF
D: -; size: -; V: TRBV15; J: TRBJ2-1; DNA: TGTGCCACCAGCAGAGATCCGGAGTACTACAATGAGCAGTTCTTC; CDR3: CATSRDPEYYNEQFF
D: TRBD1; size: -; V: TRBV18; J: TRBJ2-5; DNA: TGTGCCAGCTCATTACGGGACAGGGGATCTGAGACCCAGTACTTC; CDR3: CASSLRDRGSETQYF
D: -; size: -; V: TRBV18; J: TRBJ2-6; DNA: TGTGCCAGCTCACGGTTCAGGGACATTTACAAAGGTCGGGCCAACGTCCTGACTTTC; CDR3: CASSRFRDIYKGRANVLTF
D: -; size: -; V: TRBV10-1; J: TRBJ2-7; DNA: TGCGCCAGCAGTGAGAGGGGGGCCTACTCCTCCTACGAGCAGTACTTC; CDR3: CASSERGAYSSYEQYF
D: -; size: -; V: TRBV18; J: TRBJ2-7; DNA: TGTGCCAGCTCACCACAGGTTGGCGGCGGCTACGAGCAGTACTTC; CDR3: CASSPQVGGGYEQYF